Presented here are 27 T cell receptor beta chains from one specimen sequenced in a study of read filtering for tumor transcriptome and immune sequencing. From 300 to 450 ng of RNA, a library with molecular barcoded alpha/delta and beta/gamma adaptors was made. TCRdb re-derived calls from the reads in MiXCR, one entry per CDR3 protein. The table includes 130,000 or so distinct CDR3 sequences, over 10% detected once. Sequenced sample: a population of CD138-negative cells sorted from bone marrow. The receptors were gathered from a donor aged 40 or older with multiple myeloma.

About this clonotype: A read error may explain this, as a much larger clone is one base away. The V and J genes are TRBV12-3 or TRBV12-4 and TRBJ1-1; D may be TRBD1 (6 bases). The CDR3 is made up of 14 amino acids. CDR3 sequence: CASRLTGLNTEASF. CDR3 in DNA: TGTGCCAGCAGACTTACAGGGTTGAACACTGAAGCTTCCTTT.

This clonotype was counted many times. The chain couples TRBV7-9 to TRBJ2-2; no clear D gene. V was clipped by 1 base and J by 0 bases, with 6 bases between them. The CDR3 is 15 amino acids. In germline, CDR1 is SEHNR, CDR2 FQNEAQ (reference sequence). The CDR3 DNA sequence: TGTGCCAGCAGCTTAGGACGGGCGAACACCGGGGAGCTGTTTTTT. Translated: CASSLGRANTGELFF.

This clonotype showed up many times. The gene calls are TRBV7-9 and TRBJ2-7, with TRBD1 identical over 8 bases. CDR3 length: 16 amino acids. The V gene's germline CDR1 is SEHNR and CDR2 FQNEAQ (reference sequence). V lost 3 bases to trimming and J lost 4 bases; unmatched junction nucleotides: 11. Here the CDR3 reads CASSFPSAGGGYEQYF. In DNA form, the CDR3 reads TGTGCCAGCAGCTTCCCTTCGGCAGGGGGCGGTTACGAGCAGTACTTC.

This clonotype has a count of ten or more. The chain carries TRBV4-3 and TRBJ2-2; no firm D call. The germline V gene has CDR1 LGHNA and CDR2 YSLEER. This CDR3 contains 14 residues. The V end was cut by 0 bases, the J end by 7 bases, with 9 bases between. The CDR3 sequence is CASSQDFRDGELFF. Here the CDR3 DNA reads TGCGCCAGCAGCCAAGATTTTAGGGACGGGGAGCTGTTTTTT.

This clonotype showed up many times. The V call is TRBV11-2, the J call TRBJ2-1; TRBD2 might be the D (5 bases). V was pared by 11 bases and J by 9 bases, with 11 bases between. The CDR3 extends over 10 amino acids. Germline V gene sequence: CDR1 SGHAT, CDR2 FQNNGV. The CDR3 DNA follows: TGTGCCTCAAGAGGGAGTGAGCAGTTCTTC. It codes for CASRGSEQFF.

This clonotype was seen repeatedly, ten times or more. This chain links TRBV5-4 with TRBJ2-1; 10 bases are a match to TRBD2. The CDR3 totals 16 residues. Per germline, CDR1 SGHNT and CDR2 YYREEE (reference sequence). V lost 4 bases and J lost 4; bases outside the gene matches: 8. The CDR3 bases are TGTGCCAGCAGCCCCGTAGCGGGAGGCGATTACAATGAGCAGTTCTTC. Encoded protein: CASSPVAGGDYNEQFF. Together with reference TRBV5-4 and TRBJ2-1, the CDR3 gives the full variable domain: ETGVTQSPTHLIKTRGQQVTLRCSSQSGHNTVSWYQQALGQGPQFIFQYYREEENGRGNFPPRFSGLQFPNYSSELNVNALELDDSALYLCASSPVAGGDYNEQFFGPGTRLTVL.

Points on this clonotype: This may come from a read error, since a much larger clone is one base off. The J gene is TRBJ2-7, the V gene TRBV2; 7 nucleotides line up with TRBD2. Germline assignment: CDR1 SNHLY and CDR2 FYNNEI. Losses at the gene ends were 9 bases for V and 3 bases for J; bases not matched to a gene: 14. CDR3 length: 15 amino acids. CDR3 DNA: TGTGCCAGTCAAATGGCGGGAGAGCCCAACTACGAGCAGTACTTC. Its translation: CASQMAGEPNYEQYF.

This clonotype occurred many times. CDR3 protein: CASSPPIVANTGELFF. The CDR3 DNA reads as TGTGCCAGTAGTCCCCCCATAGTCGCGAACACCGGGGAGCTGTTTTTT. The chain employs TRBV19 and TRBJ2-2; D unclear. The V gene's germline CDR1 is LNHDA and CDR2 SQIVND (reference sequence). V was cut by 5 bases and J by 0 bases, with 13 bases left in between. There are 16 residues in the CDR3.

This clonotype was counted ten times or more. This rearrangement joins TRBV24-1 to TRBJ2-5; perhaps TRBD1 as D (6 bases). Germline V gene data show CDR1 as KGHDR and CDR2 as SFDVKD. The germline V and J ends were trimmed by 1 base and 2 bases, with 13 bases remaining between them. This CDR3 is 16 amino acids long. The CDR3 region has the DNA TGTGCCACCAGTGATTTTAGGACAGCAACTCAAGAGACCCAGTACTTC. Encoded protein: CATSDFRTATQETQYF.

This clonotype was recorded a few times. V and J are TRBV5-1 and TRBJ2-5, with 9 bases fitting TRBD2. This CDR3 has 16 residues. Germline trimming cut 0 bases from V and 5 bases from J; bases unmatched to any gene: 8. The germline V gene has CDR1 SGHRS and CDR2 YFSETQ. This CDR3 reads CASSLGLPSGMETQYF. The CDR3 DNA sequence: TGCGCCAGCAGCTTGGGTCTGCCTAGCGGGATGGAGACCCAGTACTTC.

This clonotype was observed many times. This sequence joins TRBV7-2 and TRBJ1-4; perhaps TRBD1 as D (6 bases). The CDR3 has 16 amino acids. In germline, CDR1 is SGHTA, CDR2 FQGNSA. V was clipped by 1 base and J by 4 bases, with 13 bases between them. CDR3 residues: CASSLGGQHFNEKLFF. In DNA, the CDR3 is TGTGCCAGCAGCTTAGGAGGACAGCACTTTAATGAAAAACTGTTTTTT.

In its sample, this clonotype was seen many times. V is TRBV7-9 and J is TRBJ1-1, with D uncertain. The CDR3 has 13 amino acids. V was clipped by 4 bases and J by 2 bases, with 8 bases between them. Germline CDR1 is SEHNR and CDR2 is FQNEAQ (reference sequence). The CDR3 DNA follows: TGTGCCAGCAGCTCCTTATTCAACACTGAAGCTTTCTTT. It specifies CASSSLFNTEAFF.

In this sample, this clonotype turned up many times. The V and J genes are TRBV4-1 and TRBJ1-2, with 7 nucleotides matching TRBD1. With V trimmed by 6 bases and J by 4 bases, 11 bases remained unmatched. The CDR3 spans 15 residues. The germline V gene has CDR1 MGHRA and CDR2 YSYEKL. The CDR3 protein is CASRVKGAPLYGYTF. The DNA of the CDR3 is TGCGCCAGCAGGGTGAAGGGGGCTCCTCTCTATGGCTACACCTTC.

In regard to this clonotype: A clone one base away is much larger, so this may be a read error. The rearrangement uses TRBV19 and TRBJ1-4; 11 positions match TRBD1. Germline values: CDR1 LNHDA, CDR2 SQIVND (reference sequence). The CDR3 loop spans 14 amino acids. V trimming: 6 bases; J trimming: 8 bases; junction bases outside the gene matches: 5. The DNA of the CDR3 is TGTGCCAGTAGGCCGGGACAGGGGGGGGAAAAACTGTTTTTT. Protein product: CASRPGQGGEKLFF.

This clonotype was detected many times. CDR3 nucleotides: TGTGCCAGCAGACCAGGGACTAGCGGAGCCCAAGAGACCCAGTACTTC. Translated, it gives CASRPGTSGAQETQYF. The chain combines TRBV6-2 or TRBV6-3 with TRBJ2-5; 11 bases match TRBD2. J gave up 1 base and V 6 bases, and 7 bases lay outside the gene matches. This CDR3 region has 16 residues. Germline V gives CDR1 MNHEY, CDR2 SVGEGT.

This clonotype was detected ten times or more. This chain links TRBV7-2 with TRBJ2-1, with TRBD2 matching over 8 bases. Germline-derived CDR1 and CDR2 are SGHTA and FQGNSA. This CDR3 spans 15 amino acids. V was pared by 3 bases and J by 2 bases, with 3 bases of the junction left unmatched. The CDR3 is CASSFLAGPYNEQFF. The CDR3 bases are TGTGCCAGCAGCTTCCTAGCGGGCCCCTACAATGAGCAGTTCTTC. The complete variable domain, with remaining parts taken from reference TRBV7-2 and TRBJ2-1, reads GAGVSQSPSNKVTEKGKDVELRCDPISGHTALYWYRQSLGQGLEFLIYFQGNSAPDKSGLPSDRFSAERTGGSVSTLTIQRTQQEDSAVYLCASSFLAGPYNEQFFGPGTRLTVL.

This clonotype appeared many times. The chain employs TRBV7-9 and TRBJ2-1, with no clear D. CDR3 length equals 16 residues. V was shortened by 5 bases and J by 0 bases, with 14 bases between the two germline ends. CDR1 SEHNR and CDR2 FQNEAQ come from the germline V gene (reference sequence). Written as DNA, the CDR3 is TGTGCCAGCAGCGATGACCGATTGGGCTCCTACAATGAGCAGTTCTTC. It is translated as CASSDDRLGSYNEQFF.

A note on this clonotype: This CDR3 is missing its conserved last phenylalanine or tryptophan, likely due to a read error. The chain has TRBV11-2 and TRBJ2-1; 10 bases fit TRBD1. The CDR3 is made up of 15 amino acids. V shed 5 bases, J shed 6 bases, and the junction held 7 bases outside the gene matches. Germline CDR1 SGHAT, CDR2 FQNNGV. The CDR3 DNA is TGTGCCAGCAGCGGACGGGACAGGGGTATCAATGAGCAGTTCTGC. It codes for CASSGRDRGINEQFC.

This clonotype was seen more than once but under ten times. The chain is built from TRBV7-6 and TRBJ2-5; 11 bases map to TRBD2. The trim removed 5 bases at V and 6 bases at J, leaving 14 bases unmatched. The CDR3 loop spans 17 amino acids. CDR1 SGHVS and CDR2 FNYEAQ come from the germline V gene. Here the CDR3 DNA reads TGTGCCAGCAGCCCACGATCGGGACTAGCGGTGACGCAGACCCAGTACTTC. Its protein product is CASSPRSGLAVTQTQYF.

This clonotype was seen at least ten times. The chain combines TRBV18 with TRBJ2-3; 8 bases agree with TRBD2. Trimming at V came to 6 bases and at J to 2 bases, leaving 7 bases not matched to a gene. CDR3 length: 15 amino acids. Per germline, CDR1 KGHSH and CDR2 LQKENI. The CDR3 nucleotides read TGTGCCAGCTCGATAGTAGCGGGATCCACAGATACGCAGTATTTT. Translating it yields CASSIVAGSTDTQYF.

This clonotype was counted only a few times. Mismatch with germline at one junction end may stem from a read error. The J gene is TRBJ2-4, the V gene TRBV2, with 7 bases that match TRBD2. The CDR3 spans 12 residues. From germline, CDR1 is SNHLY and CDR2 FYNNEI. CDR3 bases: TGTGCCAGCAGTCCCCGGAGGGGCGGGAGTGGTTTC. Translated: CASSPRRGGSGF.

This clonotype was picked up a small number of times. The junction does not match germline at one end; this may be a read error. CDR3 loop: CASSLDSGRLNIQYF. CDR3 in DNA: TGTGCCAGCAGCCTAGATAGTGGGCGTTTGAACATTCAGTACTTC. The chain couples TRBV11-2 to TRBJ2-4; no firm D call. This CDR3 is 15 amino acids long. CDR1 is SGHAT, CDR2 FQNNGV, per germline.

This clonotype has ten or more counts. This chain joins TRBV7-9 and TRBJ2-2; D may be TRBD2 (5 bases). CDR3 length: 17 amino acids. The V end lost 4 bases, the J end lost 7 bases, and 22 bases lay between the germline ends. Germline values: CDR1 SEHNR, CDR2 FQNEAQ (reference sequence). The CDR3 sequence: CASSSRINIEGIGELFF. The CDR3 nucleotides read TGTGCCAGCAGCTCGAGGATTAATATTGAGGGTATCGGGGAGCTGTTTTTT.

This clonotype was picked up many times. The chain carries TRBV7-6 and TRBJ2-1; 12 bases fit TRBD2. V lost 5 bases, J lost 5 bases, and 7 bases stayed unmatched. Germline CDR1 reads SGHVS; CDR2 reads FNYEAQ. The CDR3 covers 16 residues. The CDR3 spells CASSPRTSGRHNEQFF. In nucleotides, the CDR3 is TGTGCCAGCAGCCCGCGTACTAGCGGGAGGCACAATGAGCAGTTCTTC.

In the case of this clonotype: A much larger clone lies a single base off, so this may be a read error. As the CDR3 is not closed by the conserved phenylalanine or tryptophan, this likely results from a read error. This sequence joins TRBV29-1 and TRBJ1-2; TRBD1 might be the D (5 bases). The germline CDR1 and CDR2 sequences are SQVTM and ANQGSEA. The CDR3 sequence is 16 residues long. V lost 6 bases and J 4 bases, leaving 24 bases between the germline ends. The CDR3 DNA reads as TGCAGCGTACGACGGGACCAGACCGCTGTTGGCTATGGCTACACCATC. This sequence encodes CSVRRDQTAVGYGYTI.

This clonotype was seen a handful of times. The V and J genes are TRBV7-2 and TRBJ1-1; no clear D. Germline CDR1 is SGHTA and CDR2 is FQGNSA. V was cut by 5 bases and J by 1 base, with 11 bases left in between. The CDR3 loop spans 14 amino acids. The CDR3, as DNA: TGTGCCAGCAGCCCGGGCCTGAGGAACACTGAAGCTTTCTTT. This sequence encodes CASSPGLRNTEAFF.

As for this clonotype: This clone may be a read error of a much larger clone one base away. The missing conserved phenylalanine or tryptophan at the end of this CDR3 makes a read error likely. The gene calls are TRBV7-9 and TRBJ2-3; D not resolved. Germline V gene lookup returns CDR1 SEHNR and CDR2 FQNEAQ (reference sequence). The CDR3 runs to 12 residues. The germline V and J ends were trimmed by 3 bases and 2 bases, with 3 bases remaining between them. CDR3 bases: TGTGCCAGCAGCTTTTCCACAGATACGCAGTATTCT. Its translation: CASSFSTDTQYS.